Sequencing of this T cell receptor (beta chain) was carried out in a study of OX40 agonist ivuxolimab in advanced cancers. As for the study more broadly: Ivuxolimab was an agonistic, fully human IgG2 monoclonal antibody directed against OX40 (CD134), a costimulatory receptor. Patients were allowed to have had prior anti-PD-1, anti-PD-L1 or anti-CTLA-4 therapy, and 40% of the dose-escalation patients had previously received checkpoint inhibitors. In the dose-escalation cohort, around four fifths of patients were male, and the mean age was around 65 years with a range of about 20 to 80. Partial responses occurred in three dose-escalation patients, of whom one had hepatocellular carcinoma and two had cutaneous melanoma. The paper reports the monotherapy dose-escalation portion (N of about 50 patients) of the phase I ivuxolimab trial. Intravenous ivuxolimab was administered to patients every 2 weeks at six dose levels: 0.01, 0.1, 0.3, 1.5, 3 and 10 mg/kg. The purpose of peripheral TCRbeta sequencing was to test whether ivuxolimab changed TCR sequence diversity and led to clonal T-cell expansion. Of the approximately 53 patients in dose escalation, some 20 had hepatocellular carcinoma, around 15 had melanoma, 9 had renal cell carcinoma and 9 had head and neck cancer. Overall study outcomes, separate from this receptor: Antigen specificity was not determined for the clonally expanded peripheral T cells. Partial responders in the 0.1-3.0 mg/kg groups had among the lowest normalized peripheral clonal expansion, especially among CD8+ T cells. After ivuxolimab, expanded clones were on average more numerous among CD8+ T cells than among CD4+ T cells. Low levels of normalized T-cell clonal expansion were also seen in some patients who did not respond. At doses from 0.1 to 3.0 mg/kg, clonal expansion was seen in both CD4+ and CD8+ blood T cells between baseline and week 6.

The trial excluded patients who had a history of autoimmune disease or who were on systemic immunosuppression. Peripheral blood for TCR sequencing was collected from all dose cohorts at baseline, on cycle 4 day 1, and on cycle 7 day 1. The samples were taken from a phase I, first-in-human, multicenter, open-label dose-escalation trial of ivuxolimab. Adults with locally advanced or metastatic melanoma, renal cell, hepatocellular, or head and neck squamous cell carcinoma were enrolled in the trial. Before TCR sequencing, CD4+ T cells and CD8+ T cells were sorted from peripheral blood as separate populations. This clone was detected only once. What this receptor recognizes is not known. No base-level quality is on record; no much larger clone is a single base apart. For sequencing of the TCRbeta CDR3 region, genomic DNA was extracted from the sorted cells. The immunoSEQ Assay was used to sequence the TCRbeta CDR3 regions. Imported from immuneACCESS, the table was reduced by TCRdb to in-frame sequences with V and J called. These copies leave out some clones; in studies compared against another copy, an unresolved V gene accounts for under half, and the cause of the remainder is not known. Within this sample are some 100,000 clones, with roughly nine tenths of them counted one time only. Approximately 0.3% of the sample lies in the top ten.

Material: CD4+ or CD8+ T cells sorted from blood, obtained in a trial of the OX40 agonist ivuxolimab. The TCR originated in an adult with an advanced solid tumor such as melanoma, head and neck, liver or kidney cancer.

The CDR3 sequence is CASSLNLYNEQFF. Read as DNA, the sequence is TGTGCCAGCAGCTTGAACCTCTACAATGAGCAGTTCTTC. The rearrangement combines TRBV11-3 with TRBJ2-1; the D gene cannot be resolved reliably. Taken from the germline V gene, the CDR1 and CDR2 loops are SGHNT and YENEEA. The CDR3 measures 13 amino acids from cysteine to phenylalanine. Solely the CDR3 DNA is kept, with 39 bases framed from the first base. V is pared back by 3 bases and J by 3 bases, with 6 bases lying between the germline termini.